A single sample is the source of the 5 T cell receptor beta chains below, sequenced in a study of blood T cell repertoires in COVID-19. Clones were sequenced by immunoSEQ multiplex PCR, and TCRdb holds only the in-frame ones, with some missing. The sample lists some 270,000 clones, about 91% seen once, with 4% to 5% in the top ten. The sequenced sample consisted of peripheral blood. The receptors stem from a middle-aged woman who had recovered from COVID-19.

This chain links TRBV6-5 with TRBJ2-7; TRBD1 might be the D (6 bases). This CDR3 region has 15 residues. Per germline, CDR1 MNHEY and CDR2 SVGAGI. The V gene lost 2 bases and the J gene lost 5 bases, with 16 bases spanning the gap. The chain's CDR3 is CASSYLPPGVHEQYF. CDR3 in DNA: TGTGCCAGCAGTTACCTGCCGCCAGGGGTCCACGAGCAGTACTTC.

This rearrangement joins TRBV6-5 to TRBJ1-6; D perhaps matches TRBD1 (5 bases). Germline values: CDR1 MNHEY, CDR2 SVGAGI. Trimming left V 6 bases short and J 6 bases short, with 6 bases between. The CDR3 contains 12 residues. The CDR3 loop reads CASRQVNSPLHF. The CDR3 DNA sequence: TGTGCCAGCAGACAGGTTAATTCACCCCTCCACTTT.

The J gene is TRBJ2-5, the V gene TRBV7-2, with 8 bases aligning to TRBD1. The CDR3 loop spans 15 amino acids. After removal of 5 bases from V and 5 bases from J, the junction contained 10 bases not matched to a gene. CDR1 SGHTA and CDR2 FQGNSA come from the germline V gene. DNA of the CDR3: TGTGCCAGCAGCCCACAAAAGAGGACAGGGGAGACCCAGTACTTC. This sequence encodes CASSPQKRTGETQYF. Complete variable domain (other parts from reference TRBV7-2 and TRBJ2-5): GAGVSQSPSNKVTEKGKDVELRCDPISGHTALYWYRQSLGQGLEFLIYFQGNSAPDKSGLPSDRFSAERTGGSVSTLTIQRTQQEDSAVYLCASSPQKRTGETQYFGPGTRLLVL.

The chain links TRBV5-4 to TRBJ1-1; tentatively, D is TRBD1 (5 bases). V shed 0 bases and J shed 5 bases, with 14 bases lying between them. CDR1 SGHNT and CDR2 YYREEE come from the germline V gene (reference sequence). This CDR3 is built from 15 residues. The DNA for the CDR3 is TGTGCCAGCAGCTTGGGTGGTTTCGGGGGTACTGAAGCTTTCTTT. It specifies CASSLGGFGGTEAFF.

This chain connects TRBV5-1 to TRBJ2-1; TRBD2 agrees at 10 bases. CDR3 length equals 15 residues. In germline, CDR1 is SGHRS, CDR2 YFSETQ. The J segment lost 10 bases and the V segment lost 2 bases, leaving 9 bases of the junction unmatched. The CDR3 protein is CASSFSLAGDQEQFF. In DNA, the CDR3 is TGCGCCAGCAGCTTCAGTCTAGCGGGAGATCAAGAGCAGTTCTTC.